This TCR beta chain was sequenced in a study of blood T cell repertoires in COVID-19. Whole-study context: The samples span acute and convalescent COVID-19 from the United States, Italy and Spain. In each case, the material was cDNA or gDNA derived from T cells, B-cell-depleted T cells, or PBMCs.

In the source study's methods: Estimates of nucleated cell counts were drawn from the amplification of reference gene primers. This table comes from immunoSEQ multiplex PCR, and its TCRdb copy is limited to in-frame clones, with some not included. The V and J calls and clone size are taken from that table; D and trimming were inferred from the DNA. The table lists approximately 220,000 clones, 80% to 90% of them singletons. This CDR3 comprises 16 residues. The germline CDR1 and CDR2 sequences are SGDLS and YYNGEE. Between the trimmed V and J ends, which lost 3 bases and 1 base, there was a span of 14 bases.

The sample consisted of peripheral blood. V usage is TRBV9 and J usage is TRBJ1-3, with D perhaps matching TRBD1 (6 bases). The sequence was collected from a woman aged 55 to 70 who had recovered from COVID-19. The DNA for the CDR3 is TGTGCCAGCAGCGCCGAGGGGACACCTTCTGGAAACACCATATATTTT. It codes for CASSAEGTPSGNTIYF.